These 17 T cell receptor beta chains originate from one sample sequenced in a study of cytomegalovirus exposure and HLA in healthy donors. Primers included in the PCR were 60 Vbeta and 13 Jbeta primers. TCRdb's copy holds only in-frame clones and misses some; the assay was immunoSEQ multiplex PCR. The sample contains 170,000 or so clones, about 80% of which appear only once. Sequencing was carried out using PBMCs. The source is a man aged 18 to 29 in good health and CMV-seronegative.

The sample holds a few counts of this clone. The chain is built from TRBV5-4 and TRBJ2-3, with a tentative D call TRBD2 (5 bases). This CDR3 contains 13 residues. The V and J ends lost 3 bases and 6 bases respectively, with 11 bases between them. Germline CDR1 reads SGHNT; CDR2 reads YYREEE (reference sequence). As DNA, the CDR3 is TGTGCCAGCAGCTCGACTAATGGCGATACGCAGTATTTT. Protein sequence: CASSSTNGDTQYF.

This chain connects TRBV10-1 to TRBJ1-1, with D possibly matching TRBD1 (6 bases). V dropped 7 bases and J dropped 5 bases, with 17 bases sitting between them. There are 14 residues in the CDR3. The germline V gene encodes CDR1 WNHNN and CDR2 SYGVQD (reference sequence). The CDR3 bases are TGCGCCAGCACCGAAGACAGAAGGGGGACTGAAGCTTTCTTT. It yields the protein CASTEDRRGTEAFF.

The sample holds a few counts of this clone. V and J are TRBV2 and TRBJ2-2; D might be TRBD2 (6 bases). CDR1 SNHLY and CDR2 FYNNEI come from the germline V gene. Trimming removed 2 bases at V and 7 bases at J, with 17 bases between. This CDR3 contains 16 residues. The CDR3 here is CASSEIGTPLGGELFF. The CDR3 nucleotides are TGTGCCAGCAGTGAAATCGGGACTCCCTTAGGCGGGGAGCTGTTTTTT.

The V gene is TRBV4-1, the J gene TRBJ2-7; TRBD1 agrees at 9 bases. Germline-derived CDR1 and CDR2 are MGHRA and YSYEKL. The CDR3 totals 14 residues. The ends lost 4 bases at V and 6 bases at J; junction bases unmatched: 7. CDR3: CASSREGQGSEQYF. CDR3 nucleotide sequence: TGCGCCAGCAGCCGCGAAGGACAGGGGAGCGAGCAGTACTTC.

This clone was seen a handful of times. The V and J genes are TRBV19 and TRBJ1-4, with 7 positions matching TRBD1. CDR1 LNHDA and CDR2 SQIVND come from the germline V gene (reference sequence). The CDR3 loop spans 15 amino acids. V lost 5 bases and J lost 6; bases outside the gene matches: 9. The CDR3 reads CASSFTGTEHEKLFF. CDR3 DNA sequence: TGTGCCAGTAGTTTCACCGGGACAGAGCATGAAAAACTGTTTTTT.

This chain connects TRBV5-1 to TRBJ2-1; TRBD2 is a possible D gene (5 bases). The V and J ends lost 4 bases and 5 bases respectively, with 13 bases between them. Germline CDR1 and CDR2: SGHRS and YFSETQ. The CDR3 consists of 14 residues. This chain's CDR3 is CASSLAPGNNEQFF. In nucleotides, the CDR3 is TGCGCCAGCAGCCTCGCCCCGGGAAACAATGAGCAGTTCTTC.

This clone has only one observation. The rearrangement joins TRBV10-2 to TRBJ2-1; 9 positions agree with TRBD1. In germline, CDR1 is WSHSY, CDR2 SAAADI. V was clipped by 4 bases and J by 7 bases; unmatched bases: 8. The CDR3 is 15 residues long. CDR3 in DNA: TGCGCCAGCAGTGGGACAGGGGTCTTCGCTAATGAGCAGTTCTTC. It yields the protein CASSGTGVFANEQFF.

The chain combines TRBV11-2 with TRBJ1-6, with no clear D. V lost 0 bases to trimming and J lost 6 bases, with 9 bases between them. The CDR3 has 15 amino acids. CDR1 is SGHAT, CDR2 FQNNGV, per germline. The CDR3 loop reads CASSLDPGSNSPLHF. The CDR3 bases are TGTGCCAGCAGCTTAGATCCGGGGAGTAATTCACCCCTCCACTTT.

The V and J genes are TRBV27 and TRBJ1-4; D is uncertain. V gave up 9 bases and J gave up 13 bases, with 18 bases separating them. CDR3 length: 12 residues. The germline CDR1 and CDR2 sequences are MNHEY and SMNVEV (reference sequence). The CDR3 nucleotides read TGTGCCAGTACCAACCTTCGGGGTCGACTGTTTTTT. This gives the protein CASTNLRGRLFF. The variable domain in full, with the rest retrieved from reference TRBV27 and TRBJ1-4, is EAQVTQNPRYLITVTGKKLTVTCSQNMNHEYMSWYRQDPGLGLRQIYYSMNVEVTDKGDVPEGYKVSRKEKRNFPLILESPSPNQTSLYFCASTNLRGRLFFGSGTQLSVL.

This chain uses TRBV19 with TRBJ1-4; D is perhaps TRBD1 (5 bases). There are 14 residues in the CDR3. CDR1 LNHDA and CDR2 SQIVND come from the germline V gene (reference sequence). V was pared by 3 bases and J by 11 bases, with 16 bases between. The CDR3 is CASSIHLRQGKLFF. The CDR3 coding sequence is TGTGCCAGTAGTATCCACTTAAGGCAGGGTAAACTGTTTTTT.

This clone has only a few counts. The chain uses TRBV7-6 and TRBJ1-3; 9 nucleotides agree with TRBD1. Germline assignment: CDR1 SGHVS and CDR2 FNYEAQ. The junction had 4 bases not matched to a gene; V was cut back by 5 bases and J by 5 bases. The length of the CDR3 is 14 residues. The DNA for the CDR3 is TGTGCCAGCAGCCTCGGACAGGGGAGAAACACCATATATTTT. Translated, it gives CASSLGQGRNTIYF.

DNA of the CDR3: TGCGCCAGCACTACAGTAACGAACACCGGGGAGCTGTTTTTT. Its protein is CASTTVTNTGELFF. This chain links TRBV5-1 with TRBJ2-2; D remains ambiguous. This CDR3 is 14 amino acids long. Per germline, CDR1 SGHRS and CDR2 YFSETQ. Trimming removed 6 bases from V and 0 bases from J, with 9 bases in between.

The chain joins TRBV16 to TRBJ2-5, with TRBD2 identical over 7 bases. V dropped 2 bases and J dropped 5; count of bases not matched to a gene: 5. Germline CDR1 and CDR2: KGHSY and FQNENV. This CDR3 has 14 amino acids. Written as DNA, the CDR3 is TGTGCCAGCAGCCAACGGGGACTAAGGGAGACCCAGTACTTC. It translates to CASSQRGLRETQYF.

This rearrangement joins TRBV4-1 to TRBJ1-1; D not certain. Germline CDR1 MGHRA, CDR2 YSYEKL. V lost 6 bases to trimming and J lost 0 bases, with 8 bases between them. The CDR3 contains 13 residues. CDR3 nucleotide sequence: TGCGCCAGCAGTCCCGAGCTGAACACTGAAGCTTTCTTT. Its translation is CASSPELNTEAFF.

The genes are TRBV4-3 and TRBJ2-1; 10 bases align to TRBD2. The V and J ends lost 1 base and 3 bases, in that order; junction bases with no gene match: 3. Germline-derived CDR1 and CDR2 are LGHNA and YSLEER. The CDR3 loop spans 16 amino acids. The CDR3 nucleotides read TGCGCCAGCAGCCAAGCTAGACTAGCGGGCTACAATGAGCAGTTCTTC. Translation: CASSQARLAGYNEQFF.

The rearrangement uses TRBV6-1 and TRBJ2-5, with 7 bases fitting TRBD2. Per germline, CDR1 MNHNS and CDR2 SASEGT. The ends lost 8 bases at V and 5 bases at J; junction bases unmatched: 11. This CDR3 spans 14 amino acids. The CDR3 coding sequence is TGTGCCAGCCGAGACCCGGGACTAAGGGAGACCCAGTACTTC. It translates to CASRDPGLRETQYF.

The J gene is TRBJ1-2, the V gene TRBV25-1, with 9 bases matching TRBD1. Germline V gene sequence: CDR1 MGHDK, CDR2 SYGVNS. The CDR3 has 14 residues. V lost 4 bases, J lost 8 bases, and 8 bases stayed unmatched. CDR3 nucleotides: TGTGCCAGCAGTGCGGGACAGGGCTTTTGGGGCTACACCTTC. Protein: CASSAGQGFWGYTF.